These T cell receptor beta chains were read from a single sample in a study of post-analysis software for immune sequencing data. Each CDR3 protein is one row after TCRdb ran MiXCR on the PCR reads. The sample has about 460,000 distinct CDR3 sequences; nearly 45% are singletons. The sequencing input was blood. These receptors all stem from a girl between 10 and 17 years old with multiple sclerosis. CDR3s include the opening cysteine and the closing phenylalanine or tryptophan. A D gene is named only where the DNA matches it firmly. A clone size is listed for some rows: how often the clone was seen (once, few, many), or a class if it is expanded.

j_call clone_size d_call v_call cdr3_nt cdr3_aa
TRBJ2-1 . TRBD2 TRBV6-1 TGTGCCAGCAGTCAGCGACTAGCGGGAGGGATTTACAATGAGCAGTTCTTC CASSQRLAGGIYNEQFF
TRBJ2-1 . TRBD2 TRBV11-1 TGTGCCAGCCGCGAGGGCTTTGGGACTAGCGGGAGGGCGAGAGATTTAGACAATGAGCAGTTCTTC CASREGFGTSGRARDLDNEQFF
TRBJ2-7 few TRBD2 TRBV7-8 TGTGCCAGCAGCTTGGGACTAGAGAGGGTTGATGAGCAGTACTTC CASSLGLERVDEQYF
TRBJ1-2 few . TRBV28 TGTGCCAGCAGTTTAGCCCTTACAAGGGGCGGCTACACCTTC CASSLALTRGGYTF
TRBJ2-7 . TRBD2 TRBV3-1 TGTGCCAGCAGCCAAGATATCACTAGCGGGAGGTACGAGCAGTACTTC CASSQDITSGRYEQYF
TRBJ2-3 . . TRBV28 TGTGCCAGCAATACGGGGAGTATAGGGAATACGCAGTATTTT CASNTGSIGNTQYF
TRBJ2-5 . TRBD2 TRBV20-1 TGCAGTGCTAGAGGCCGCGGGACTAGCGGGAGAGAAGAGACCCAGTACTTC CSARGRGTSGREETQYF
TRBJ1-2 . TRBD1 TRBV5-1 TGCGCCAGCAGCTTGGCCCCGACAGGGAATTACTATGGCTACACCTTC CASSLAPTGNYYGYTF
TRBJ2-3 . TRBD2 TRBV20-1 TGCAGTGCTAGGGAACCTAGCGGGCACACAGATACGCAGTATTTT CSAREPSGHTDTQYF
TRBJ2-5 few . TRBV6-5 TGTGCCAGCAGTGTCCTGGAAGAAGAGACCCAGTACTTC CASSVLEEETQYF
TRBJ2-1 . TRBD2 TRBV29-1 TGCAGCGTCCCTCCGGGAGGTGAGCAGTTCTTC CSVPPGGEQFF
TRBJ1-2 . TRBD1 TRBV6-6 TGTGCCGCAAGAGGGGTAGCGGGACAGATCTATGGCTACACCTTC CAARGVAGQIYGYTF
TRBJ1-2 . TRBD1 TRBV20-1 TGCAGTGCTAGGGGGGGACAGGGGTCCTTCAACTACGGCTACACCTTC CSARGGQGSFNYGYTF
TRBJ2-5 few TRBD2 TRBV6-6 TGTGCCACGCTAGCGGGAGGAGAGACCCAGTACTTC CATLAGGETQYF
TRBJ2-4 . TRBD1 TRBV20-1 TGCAGTGCTAGAGATAGAGACAGGGGTCAAAACATTCAGTACTTC CSARDRDRGQNIQYF
TRBJ1-1 few . TRBV29-1 TGCAGCGTTGTACTATTTGCATCGAACACTGAAGCTTTCTTT CSVVLFASNTEAFF
TRBJ1-6 once . TRBV20-1 TGCAGTGCTAGGGGCAGGGTTCGGAATAATTCACCCCTCCACTTT CSARGRVRNNSPLHF
TRBJ2-1 . TRBD2 TRBV12-3/TRBV12-4 TGTGCCAGCAGTTTAGCGCAGGGGGACCTAGCGGGAGTTTTTCAGTTCTTC CASSLAQGDLAGVFQFF
TRBJ2-1 . TRBD2 TRBV5-1 TGCGCCAGCAGCAGGGTCGGACTAGCCGGGAGCTCCTACAATGAGCAGTTCTTC CASSRVGLAGSSYNEQFF
TRBJ2-3 . TRBD2 TRBV5-6 TGTGCCAGCAGCCTGGTTTTAGCGGGAGAAGGAGATACGCAGTATTTT CASSLVLAGEGDTQYF
TRBJ2-7 . TRBD1 TRBV29-1 TGCAGCGTTTCACAGGGGATTAGTTCCTACGAGCAGTACTTC CSVSQGISSYEQYF
TRBJ2-3 . TRBD2 TRBV12-3/TRBV12-4 TGTGCCAGCAGTGAAGCGGGAGGCACAGATACGCAGTATTTT CASSEAGGTDTQYF